The 28 T cell receptor beta chains listed next were all sequenced from one sample in a study of a mutant IDH1 vaccine in newly diagnosed glioma. Method: immunoSEQ multiplex PCR; TCRdb's copy keeps in-frame clones and lacks some. Among more than 20,000 clones, approximately 86% were seen once, and the ten largest hold roughly 5.9%. This sample's time point: baseline, week 1 (first vaccination visit). Treatment in this sample: pre-vaccination baseline after standard-of-care therapy. The specimen comprised PBMCs, sampled from a glioma patient treated with radiotherapy, temozolomide or both. The receptor source for this set is a man in his forties or fifties with glioma.

The chain has TRBV6-5 and TRBJ2-2; D ambiguous. This CDR3 has 14 amino acids. The V gene's germline CDR1 is MNHEY and CDR2 SVGAGI. The ends were cut back, 6 bases at V and 3 bases at J, with 11 bases in the middle. The CDR3 DNA is TGTGCCAGCAGCTCGACCGTAGACACCGGGGAGCTGTTTTTT. This codes for CASSSTVDTGELFF.

This clone came up once. The rearrangement joins TRBV9 to TRBJ2-2; possibly TRBD1 for D (5 bases). The V end lost 4 bases, the J end lost 8 bases, and 9 bases lay between the germline ends. The CDR3 sequence is 12 residues long. The germline CDR1 and CDR2 sequences are SGDLS and YYNGEE. CDR3 region: CASSFQGGELFF. The CDR3 bases are TGTGCCAGCAGCTTCCAGGGAGGGGAGCTGTTTTTT.

This clone turned up a few times. The chain is built from TRBV6-1 and TRBJ1-6; D not certain. CDR1 and CDR2 from the germline V gene are MNHNS and SASEGT. The CDR3 extends over 15 amino acids. Trimming removed 4 bases at V and 9 bases at J, with 16 bases between. CDR3 region: CASSGEPDWGSPLHF. For the CDR3, the DNA is TGTGCCAGCAGTGGTGAACCGGACTGGGGTTCACCCCTCCACTTT.

Turning to this clone: One end of the junction varies from germline; a read error may be responsible. V gene TRBV7-7 combines with J gene TRBJ2-2; D gene unclear. CDR1 is SSHAT and CDR2 is FNYEAQ in the germline V gene (reference sequence). This CDR3 is built from 15 residues. This chain's CDR3 is CASSFAQDGGGELFF. CDR3 in DNA: TGTGCTAGCAGCTTCGCTCAGGACGGCGGCGGGGAGCTGTTTTTT.

V usage is TRBV7-2 and J usage is TRBJ2-7, with 8 positions matching TRBD1. V lost 4 bases to trimming and J lost 5 bases; unmatched junction nucleotides: 10. Germline values: CDR1 SGHTA, CDR2 FQGNSA. The CDR3 is 15 residues long. CDR3 coding DNA: TGTGCCAGCAGCTCCGACCGGGACAGGCTACACGAGCAGTACTTC. It translates to CASSSDRDRLHEQYF.

CDR3 in amino acids: CASSHDRGRTQHF. CDR3 DNA sequence: TGTGCCAGCAGCCATGACAGGGGGAGGACCCAGCATTTT. The V call is TRBV7-8, the J call TRBJ1-5, with TRBD1 identical over 9 bases. V shed 5 bases and J 11 bases; nucleotides not matched to a gene: 7. This CDR3 comprises 13 residues. The V gene's germline CDR1 is SGHVS and CDR2 FQNEAQ.

The chain recombines TRBV5-6 with TRBJ2-3; D perhaps matches TRBD1 (6 bases). Germline CDR1 is SGHDT and CDR2 is YYEEEE. Trimming took 0 bases from V and 5 from J, leaving 13 bases between them. The CDR3 totals 15 residues. This chain's CDR3 is CASSLVTGRVDTQYF. The CDR3 DNA follows: TGTGCCAGCAGCTTGGTAACAGGGCGGGTAGATACGCAGTATTTT.

The rearrangement uses TRBV19 and TRBJ1-5, with D uncertain. Per the germline V gene, CDR1 is LNHDA and CDR2 is SQIVND (reference sequence). The CDR3 sequence is 14 residues long. With 7 bases removed from V and 7 bases from J, the gap between germline ends came to 17 bases. The CDR3 protein is CASTLSRRIQPQHF. The CDR3 DNA reads as TGTGCCAGTACCCTGAGCAGGAGGATCCAGCCCCAGCATTTT.

The rearrangement uses TRBV6-1 and TRBJ1-5, with D maybe TRBD1 (5 bases). The CDR3 sequence is 15 residues long. Germline values: CDR1 MNHNS, CDR2 SASEGT. With 1 base removed from V and 4 bases from J, the gap between germline ends came to 11 bases. CDR3 sequence (DNA): TGTGCCAGCAGTGAAGGAGGGGAGTGGAATCAGCCCCAGCATTTT. This codes for CASSEGGEWNQPQHF.

The chain recombines TRBV5-6 with TRBJ2-7; D not resolved. Trimming pared 7 bases from V and 2 bases from J, leaving 10 bases between. The CDR3 length is 12 residues. Germline V gene sequence: CDR1 SGHDT, CDR2 YYEEEE. In DNA, the CDR3 is TGTGCCAGCGGAACCCAGACCTACGAGCAGTACTTC. It yields the protein CASGTQTYEQYF.

The chain links TRBV29-1 to TRBJ2-3; D uncertain. Trimming cost V 6 bases and J 2 bases, with 15 bases left between them. CDR1 and CDR2 from the germline V gene are SQVTM and ANQGSEA. The CDR3 is 14 amino acids. As DNA, the CDR3 is TGCAGCGTGGCCCCGAGGCTCTACACAGATACGCAGTATTTT. It specifies CSVAPRLYTDTQYF.

This sequence joins TRBV4-1 and TRBJ1-1; the D gene is possibly TRBD1 (6 bases). V was cut by 2 bases and J by 2 bases, with 12 bases left in between. CDR1 is MGHRA and CDR2 is YSYEKL in the germline V gene. The CDR3 contains 15 residues. This CDR3 reads CASSQPEGVNTEAFF. Written as DNA, the CDR3 is TGCGCCAGCAGCCAACCAGAGGGGGTAAACACTGAAGCTTTCTTT.

The rearrangement uses TRBV29-1 and TRBJ1-2; 11 nucleotides align to TRBD1. CDR3 length equals 13 residues. V shed 5 bases and J 4 bases; nucleotides not matched to a gene: 3. In germline, CDR1 is SQVTM, CDR2 ANQGSEA. In DNA form, the CDR3 reads TGCAGCGTTCCGGGACAGGGGGTCTATGGCTACACCTTC. Amino acid sequence: CSVPGQGVYGYTF.

The chain links TRBV10-3 to TRBJ2-5, with D maybe TRBD2 (7 bases). The CDR3 consists of 15 residues. V was pared by 5 bases and J by 3 bases, with 16 bases between. Germline-derived CDR1 and CDR2 are ENHRY and SYGVKD. CDR3 loop: CAISSLEGGKETQYF. In nucleotides, the CDR3 is TGTGCCATCAGTTCGTTGGAGGGGGGGAAAGAGACCCAGTACTTC.

This clone has more than one count but fewer than ten. V is TRBV28 and J is TRBJ2-7, with 8 bases matching TRBD1. Germline V gene sequence: CDR1 MDHEN, CDR2 SYDVKM. This CDR3 region has 14 residues. The V gene end was trimmed by 5 bases and the J gene end by 4 bases; junction bases not matched to a gene: 7. The CDR3 loop is CASSGRTGIYEQYV. CDR3 in DNA: TGTGCCAGCAGTGGGAGGACAGGGATATACGAGCAGTACGTC.

The genes are TRBV19 and TRBJ2-2; 7 nucleotides align to TRBD1. This CDR3 spans 13 amino acids. Germline V lookup: CDR1 LNHDA, CDR2 SQIVND (reference sequence). V lost 10 bases to trimming and J lost 7 bases; unmatched junction nucleotides: 9. In nucleotides, the CDR3 is TGTGCCACCCATGACAGGGTGAACGGGGAGCTGTTTTTT. As protein: CATHDRVNGELFF.

The chain recombines TRBV27 with TRBJ1-5; 7 bases agree with TRBD1. The CDR3 consists of 12 residues. Germline lookup yields CDR1 MNHEY and CDR2 SMNVEV (reference sequence). The CDR3 DNA is TGTGCAGCGGGGAGGGGGCATCAGCCCCAGCATTTT. Translating gives CAAGRGHQPQHF.

The chain joins TRBV11-1 to TRBJ2-2; 8 bases match TRBD2. This CDR3 is built from 17 residues. CDR1 SGHAT and CDR2 FQDESV come from the germline V gene (reference sequence). With V trimmed by 5 bases and J by 6 bases, 14 bases remained unmatched. The CDR3 sequence is CASSPGNGRGSAGELFF. DNA for the CDR3: TGTGCCAGCAGCCCGGGGAACGGGAGGGGGTCAGCCGGGGAGCTGTTTTTT.

V and J are TRBV4-3 and TRBJ2-7; 10 bases fit TRBD1. The length of the CDR3 is 13 residues. CDR1 is LGHNA and CDR2 is YSLEER in the germline V gene. Unmatched junction bases numbered 5, after V lost 2 bases and J lost 10 bases. The CDR3 loop is CASSQPGTGVQYF. CDR3 bases: TGCGCCAGCAGCCAACCCGGGACAGGGGTTCAGTACTTC.

This clone was found once. The J gene is TRBJ2-7, the V gene TRBV28; D is tentatively TRBD1 or TRBD2 (5 bases each). The CDR3 length is 15 residues. Germline V gene lookup returns CDR1 MDHEN and CDR2 SYDVKM. Trimming removed 6 bases at V and 2 bases at J, with 17 bases between. CDR3 sequence (DNA): TGTGCCAGCAGCTTCGGGACCGATCTCACCTACGAGCAGTACGTC. It yields the protein CASSFGTDLTYEQYV.

The chain couples TRBV4-3 to TRBJ2-3, with no clear D. Deletions cut 0 bases from V and 3 bases from J, with 16 bases between. The CDR3 consists of 17 residues. CDR1 is LGHNA and CDR2 is YSLEER in the germline V gene. In DNA, the CDR3 is TGCGCCAGCAGCCAAGAGCACCAGTCAAGTGCGACAGATACGCAGTATTTT. It specifies CASSQEHQSSATDTQYF.

V is TRBV4-2 and J is TRBJ1-5; TRBD1 agrees at 12 bases. This CDR3 contains 19 residues. Germline V gene data show CDR1 as LGHNA and CDR2 as YNFKEQ. The V gene end was trimmed by 0 bases and the J gene end by 3 bases; junction bases not matched to a gene: 9. CDR3 DNA: TGTGCCAGCAGCCAAGATGGGACAGGGGGCATGAGGGACAATCAGCCCCAGCATTTT. It codes for CASSQDGTGGMRDNQPQHF.

The rearrangement links TRBV2 to TRBJ2-7; D might be TRBD1 (6 bases). Germline V lookup: CDR1 SNHLY, CDR2 FYNNEI. Trimming pared 5 bases from V and 3 bases from J, leaving 11 bases between. The CDR3 spans 13 residues. This CDR3 is CASSRTAGYEQYV. In nucleotides, the CDR3 is TGTGCCAGCAGTCGGACAGCAGGCTACGAGCAGTACGTC.

The V call is TRBV5-6, the J call TRBJ1-5; possible D gene TRBD1, 5 bases. Per the germline V gene, CDR1 is SGHDT and CDR2 is YYEEEE. The CDR3 is made up of 17 amino acids. The V end lost 4 bases, the J end lost 12 bases, and 29 bases lay between the germline ends. The CDR3, as DNA: TGTGCCAGCAGCCTTTTAACTGACAGAAGCCGCAGTGGCCTCCAGCATTTT. Residues: CASSLLTDRSRSGLQHF.

V gene TRBV2 combines with J gene TRBJ1-6, with 7 bases aligning to TRBD1. Looked up from germline, CDR1 is SNHLY and CDR2 is FYNNEI. V lost 11 bases to trimming and J lost 7 bases; unmatched junction nucleotides: 8. This CDR3 is built from 13 residues. The CDR3 DNA sequence: TGTGCCGGAAAGGGGACAGTCAATTCACCCCTCCACTTT. Translating it yields CAGKGTVNSPLHF.

The chain has TRBV4-1 and TRBJ2-3; unclear D gene. This CDR3 is 17 amino acids long. Trimming removed 0 bases at V and 4 bases at J, with 17 bases between. CDR1 and CDR2 (germline): MGHRA, YSYEKL. CDR3 nucleotides: TGCGCCAGCAGCCAAGAGCAGCCCAGCCCTGAGGCAGATACGCAGTATTTT. It is translated as CASSQEQPSPEADTQYF.

The J gene is TRBJ1-3, the V gene TRBV6-5; 8 bases are shared with TRBD1. Looked up from germline, CDR1 is MNHEY and CDR2 is SVGAGI. This CDR3 is 14 amino acids long. The ends lost 5 bases at V and 4 bases at J; junction bases unmatched: 4. CDR3 protein: CASSPGGRGNTIYF. CDR3 coding DNA: TGTGCCAGCAGTCCAGGGGGCCGAGGAAACACCATATATTTT.

This clone was observed a handful of times. This sample also contains other DNA sequences that code for the same CDR3. The chain uses TRBV27 and TRBJ1-2; 8 bases are shared with TRBD1. Germline V gene data show CDR1 as MNHEY and CDR2 as SMNVEV (reference sequence). The V and J ends lost 8 bases and 8 bases, in that order; junction bases with no gene match: 10. The CDR3 has 13 amino acids. This CDR3 reads CASAGQGAIGYTF. The CDR3 nucleotides read TGTGCCAGCGCTGGCCAGGGGGCTATCGGCTACACCTTC.